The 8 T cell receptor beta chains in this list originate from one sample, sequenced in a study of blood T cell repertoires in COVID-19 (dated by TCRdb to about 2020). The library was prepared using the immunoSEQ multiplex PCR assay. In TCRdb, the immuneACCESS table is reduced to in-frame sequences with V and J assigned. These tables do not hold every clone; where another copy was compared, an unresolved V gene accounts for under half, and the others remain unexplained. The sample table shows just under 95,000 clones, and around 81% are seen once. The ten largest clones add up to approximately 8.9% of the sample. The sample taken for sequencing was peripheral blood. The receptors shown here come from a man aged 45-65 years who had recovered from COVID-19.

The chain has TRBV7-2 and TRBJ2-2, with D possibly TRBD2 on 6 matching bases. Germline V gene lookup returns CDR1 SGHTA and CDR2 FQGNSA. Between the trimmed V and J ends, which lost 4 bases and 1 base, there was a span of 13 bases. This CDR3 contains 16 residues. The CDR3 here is CASSSRAGRNTGELFF. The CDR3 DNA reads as TGTGCCAGCAGCTCTAGGGCGGGACGGAACACCGGGGAGCTGTTTTTT.

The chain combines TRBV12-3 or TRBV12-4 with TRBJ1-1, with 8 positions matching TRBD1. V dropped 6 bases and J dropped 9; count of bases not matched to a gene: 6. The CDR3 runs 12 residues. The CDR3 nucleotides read TGTGCCAGCAGAACCCGGACAGGGAAAGCTTTCTTT. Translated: CASRTRTGKAFF.

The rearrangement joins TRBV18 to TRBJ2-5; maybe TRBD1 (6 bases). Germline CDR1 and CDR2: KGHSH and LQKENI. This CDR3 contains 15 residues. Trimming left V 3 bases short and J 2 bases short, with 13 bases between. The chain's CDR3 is CASSPQQGLQETQYF. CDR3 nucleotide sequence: TGTGCCAGCTCACCCCAACAGGGTCTTCAAGAGACCCAGTACTTC.

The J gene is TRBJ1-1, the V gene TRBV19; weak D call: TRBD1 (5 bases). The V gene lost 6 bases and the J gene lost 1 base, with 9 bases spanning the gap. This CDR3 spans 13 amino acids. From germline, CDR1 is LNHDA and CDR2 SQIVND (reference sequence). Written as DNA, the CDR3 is TGTGCCAGTAGGTTCGACAGGAACACTGAAGCTTTCTTT. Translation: CASRFDRNTEAFF. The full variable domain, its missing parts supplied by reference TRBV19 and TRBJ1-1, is DGGITQSPKYLFRKEGQNVTLSCEQNLNHDAMYWYRQDPGQGLRLIYYSQIVNDFQKGDIAEGYSVSREKKESFPLTVTSAQKNPTAFYLCASRFDRNTEAFFGQGTRLTVV.

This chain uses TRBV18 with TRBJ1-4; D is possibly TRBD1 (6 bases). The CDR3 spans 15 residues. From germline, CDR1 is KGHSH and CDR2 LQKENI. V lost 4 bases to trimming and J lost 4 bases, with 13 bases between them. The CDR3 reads CASSRSDRFNEKLFF. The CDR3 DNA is TGTGCCAGCTCACGTTCGGACAGATTTAATGAAAAACTGTTTTTT.

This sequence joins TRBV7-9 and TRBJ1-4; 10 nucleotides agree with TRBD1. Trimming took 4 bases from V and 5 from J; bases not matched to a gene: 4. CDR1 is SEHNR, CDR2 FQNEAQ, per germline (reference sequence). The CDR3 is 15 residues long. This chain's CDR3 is CASSSPGQGNEKLFF. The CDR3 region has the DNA TGTGCCAGCAGCTCGCCGGGACAGGGGAATGAAAAACTGTTTTTT.

CDR3 sequence reads: CASSQDFGGRGDTQYF. CDR3 DNA: TGCGCCAGCAGCCAAGATTTCGGGGGTAGGGGAGATACGCAGTATTTT. The gene calls are TRBV4-3 and TRBJ2-3; D might be TRBD2 (6 bases). Looked up from germline, CDR1 is LGHNA and CDR2 is YSLEER. The CDR3 loop spans 16 amino acids. Trimming shortened V by 0 bases and J by 5 bases, and 15 bases separated the two germline ends.

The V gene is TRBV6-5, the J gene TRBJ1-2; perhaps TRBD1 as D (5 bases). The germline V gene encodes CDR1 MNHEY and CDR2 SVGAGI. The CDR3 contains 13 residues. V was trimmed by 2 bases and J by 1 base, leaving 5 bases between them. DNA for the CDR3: TGTGCCAGCAGTTACCAGGGTAACTATGGCTACACCTTC. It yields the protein CASSYQGNYGYTF.